This T cell receptor (beta chain) was found in a study of monozygotic twins with inflammatory bowel disease. Overall study findings and caveats: TCRbeta diversity (inverse Simpson) was lower in IBD patients than in healthy co-twins.

Turning to this clonotype: Antigen specificity is unknown.

Template switching introduced UMIs that contain a 6-nucleotide sample barcode. TCRdb re-called the 5' RACE reads and catalogs CDR3 proteins one per entry, DNA excluded. The sample has around 220,000 distinct CDR3 sequences. This CDR3 is 12 amino acids long. CDR1 and CDR2 from the germline V gene are SGHRS and YFSETQ. The genes are TRBV5-1 and TRBJ2-5. The specimen sequenced was blood. This clonotype was obtained from a human donor with ulcerative colitis or Crohn's disease, or a healthy co-twin of an affected twin (not recorded which). This chain's CDR3 is CASSASKETQYF. The whole variable domain, remainder taken from reference TRBV5-1 and TRBJ2-5, is KAGVTQTPRYLIKTRGQQVTLSCSPISGHRSVSWYQQTPGQGLQFLFEYFSETQRNKGNFPGRFSGRQFSNSRSEMNVSTLELGDSALYLCASSASKETQYFGPGTRLLVL.